This T cell receptor beta chain originates from a study of T cells after yellow fever vaccination (dated by TCRdb to between 2019 and 2020). In the study overall: Libraries from fractions with low cell numbers were prepared with the SMART-Seq v4 Ultra Low Input RNA kit. To follow T-cell clones before and after primary and booster YFV17D yellow fever vaccination, bulk TCR alpha and beta repertoires were sequenced over time. Two healthy male donors made up the cohort, one aged 18 to 30 years and the other aged 30 to 40 years. Blood was drawn at multiple timepoints before and after primary and secondary immunization, with bulk PBMC replicates and cell subsets isolated.

Broader findings and caveats from the paper: Computational filtering was required because FACS-sorted repertoires could contain abundant contaminating clonotypes from the bulk population. Most clones expanded after primary vaccination were re-detected after the booster (96% of CD4 and approximately 89% of CD8), suggesting broad memory maintenance. Because the study included only a couple of donors, the extent to which the findings can be generalized is limited. A small fraction of clonotypes showed up in both the CD4 and CD8 compartments, probably as a result of convergent recombination. The secondary T-cell response was found to be weaker but faster than the primary response, with a peak reached on day 5 rather than on day 15.

This sample was sequenced with an Illumina NovaSeq 6000. TCR cDNA was made using 5'RACE template switching, a step that added a universal primer site and unique molecular identifiers. cDNA synthesis was primed from both the TCR alpha and TCR beta constant segments. Two PCR steps were used to amplify libraries, with sample barcodes and sequencing adapters being added in the second step. Sequencing of the libraries was done on either Illumina HiSeq 2500 (2x100 bp) or NovaSeq (2x150 bp). As for how the authors treated the data: Reads were demultiplexed and collapsed into UMI consensus sequences with MIGEC, and V(D)J alignment was performed with MiXCR. Using edgeR on replicate PBMC samples, clonotypes were called vaccine-responding if FDR was below 0.01 and the log2 fold change was above 5 up to day 15. Each bulk clonotype was labeled CD4 or CD8 based on which sequenced repertoire, CD4 or CD8, contained the clonotype at higher abundance. The raw public data were reprocessed by TCRdb itself: fastp quality trimming at Q25, MiXCR clonotype calling, in-frame beta chains only. Rows merge per CDR3 protein into single entries with the most common DNA and genes. In this record, the V and J calls reflect TCRdb's handling and not the investigators' own analysis. This sample comprises 250,000 or so distinct CDR3 sequences, approximately 3.5% of them detected only once. Of the sample, approximately 18% falls within the top ten clones.

This clonotype was seen at least ten times. The antigen this receptor binds is unknown. No base-level quality is on record; no much larger clone is a single base apart. From a lookup of the germline V gene, CDR1 and CDR2 are SGHRS and YFSETQ. Trimming takes 5 bases off V and 9 bases off J; junction bases not matched to a gene: 13. From its cysteine to its phenylalanine, the CDR3 spans 15 amino acids. Only the CDR3 DNA stays, 45 bases, in frame from base 1. Sample treatment or condition, as interpreted from the label and publication: live attenuated yellow fever vaccine strain. At each blood-draw timepoint, two biological replicates of bulk PBMCs were collected. A standard Ficoll-Paque protocol was used to isolate PBMCs from peripheral blood. TriZol was used to extract RNA from bulk PBMCs, CD4 and CD8 fractions, and dextramer-positive and dextramer-negative fractions.

The sample was PBMCs, taken 15 days after the yellow fever booster vaccination. This sequence uses TRBV5-1 and TRBJ2-1, and 8 bases in between align with TRBD2. The TCR was taken from a man younger than 35 who received the YFV17D yellow fever vaccine. For the CDR3, the sequence is CASRPPGLDGFEQFF. The DNA sequence follows: TGCGCCAGCAGACCGCCGGGACTAGACGGATTTGAGCAGTTCTTC.